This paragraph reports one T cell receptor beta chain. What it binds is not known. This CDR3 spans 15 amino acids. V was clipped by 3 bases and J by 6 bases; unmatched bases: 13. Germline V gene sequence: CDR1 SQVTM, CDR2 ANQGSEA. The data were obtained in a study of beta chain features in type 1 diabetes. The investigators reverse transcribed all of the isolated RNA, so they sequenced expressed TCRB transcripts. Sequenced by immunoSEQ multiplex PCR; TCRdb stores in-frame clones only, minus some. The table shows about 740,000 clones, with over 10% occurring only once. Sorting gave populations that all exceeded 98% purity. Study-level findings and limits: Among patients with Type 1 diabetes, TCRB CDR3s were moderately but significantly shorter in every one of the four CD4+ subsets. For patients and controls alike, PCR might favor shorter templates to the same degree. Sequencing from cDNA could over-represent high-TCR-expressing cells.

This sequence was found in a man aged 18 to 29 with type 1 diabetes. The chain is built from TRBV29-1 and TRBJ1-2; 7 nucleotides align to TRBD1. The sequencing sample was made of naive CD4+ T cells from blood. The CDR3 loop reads CSVEFDREHFDGYTF. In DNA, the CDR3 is TGCAGCGTTGAGTTTGACAGGGAACACTTTGATGGCTACACCTTC.